This TCR beta chain emerged from a study of OX40 agonist ivuxolimab in advanced cancers. Measured with immunoSEQ multiplex PCR; TCRdb has only the in-frame clones, and not every one. The top ten clones hold about 5% of a sample with 50,000 to 65,000 clones, roughly 86% of them seen once. Regarding the study as a whole: Compared with CD4+, CD8+ T cells on average had more expanded clones.

This clone is a singleton in its sample. Its antigen is as yet unknown. CDR1 and CDR2 from the germline V gene are LNHDA and SQIVND (reference sequence). CDR3 length: 15 residues. Trimming removed 5 bases from V and 4 bases from J, with 14 bases in between. Source: CD4+ or CD8+ T cells sorted from blood, taken in a trial of the OX40 agonist ivuxolimab. V gene TRBV19 combines with J gene TRBJ2-2; unclear D gene. The TCR sequence derives from an adult with an advanced solid tumor such as melanoma, head and neck, liver or kidney cancer. CDR3 amino acids: CASSSLRSSTGELFF. The CDR3 DNA is TGTGCCAGTAGTTCCTTGCGATCTAGCACCGGGGAGCTGTTTTTT.